What follows describes a single TCR beta chain. The antigen is unknown. The sample is drawn from a study of early T cells in non-severe SARS-CoV-2 infection. For the study at large: Sequencing of bulk RNA from unsorted whole blood was done, without chain pairing. Study-wide findings and caveats: The study's VDJdb matching favored anti-spike CD8 responses and missed private and CD4 specificities.

Individual cDNA molecules were tagged with unique molecular identifiers. TCRdb re-called the 5' RACE reads with MiXCR, one entry per CDR3 protein. The table shows about 30,000 distinct CDR3 sequences, with about 5% occurring only once. Germline loops: CDR1 SGHTA, CDR2 FQGNSA. The CDR3 loop spans 13 amino acids. Trimming pared 2 bases from V and 12 bases from J, leaving 13 bases between. This receptor was taken from an adult who was a healthcare worker with PCR-confirmed SARS-CoV-2 infection or an uninfected control (not recorded which). The sequencing input was whole blood. The chain combines TRBV7-2 with TRBJ2-2, with D tentatively TRBD1 (6 bases). The DNA for the CDR3 is TGTGCCAGCAGCTTAAAGGTGCAGGGGCAGCTGTTTTTT. Translated: CASSLKVQGQLFF.